These 2 T cell receptor beta chains share one sample of origin, sequenced in a study of blood T cell repertoires in COVID-19. The method was immunoSEQ multiplex PCR; TCRdb's version includes in-frame clones alone and lacks a portion of them. The sample consists of approximately 70,000 clones, roughly 77% of them appearing once. Sample: peripheral blood. The origin of the receptors is a woman in her 70s with acute or convalescent COVID-19.

This chain's CDR3 is CASSVDPRGADNEQFF. The CDR3 DNA reads as TGTGCCAGCAGCGTAGATCCCCGGGGGGCTGACAATGAGCAGTTCTTC. This rearrangement joins TRBV9 to TRBJ2-1; D is possibly TRBD2 (7 bases). This CDR3 has 16 residues. Germline V gene lookup returns CDR1 SGDLS and CDR2 YYNGEE. The ends were cut back, 0 bases at V and 5 bases at J, with 15 bases in the middle. The full variable domain, in which reference TRBV9 and TRBJ2-1 provide the parts outside the CDR3, is DSGVTQTPKHLITATGQRVTLRCSPRSGDLSVYWYQQSLDQGLQFLIQYYNGEERAKGNILERFSAQQFPDLHSELNLSSLELGDSALYFCASSVDPRGADNEQFFGPGTRLTVL.

The sample holds a few counts of this clone. The chain joins TRBV5-8 to TRBJ2-1; 8 nucleotides match TRBD2. The length of the CDR3 is 14 residues. Trimming cost V 4 bases and J 5 bases; bases outside gene matches: 5. CDR1 is SGHTS and CDR2 is YDEGEE in the germline V gene. Here the CDR3 DNA reads TGTGCCAGCAGCGTAAGCGGGAGCCACAATGAGCAGTTCTTC. Translating gives CASSVSGSHNEQFF.